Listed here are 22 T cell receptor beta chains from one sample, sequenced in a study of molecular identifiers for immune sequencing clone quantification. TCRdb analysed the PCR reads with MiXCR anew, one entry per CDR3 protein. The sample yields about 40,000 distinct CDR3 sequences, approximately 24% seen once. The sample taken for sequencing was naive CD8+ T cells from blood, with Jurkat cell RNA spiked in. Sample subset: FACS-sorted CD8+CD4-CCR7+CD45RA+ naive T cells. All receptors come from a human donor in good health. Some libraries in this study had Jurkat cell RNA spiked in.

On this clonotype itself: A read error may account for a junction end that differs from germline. This CDR3 is CASSPRDTQATQSF. The CDR3 region has the DNA TGTGCCAGCAGCCCACGGGACACCCAAGCGACCCAGTCCTTC. This chain links TRBV28 with TRBJ2-5; tentatively, D is TRBD1 (6 bases). CDR1 is MDHEN and CDR2 is SYDVKM in the germline V gene. This CDR3 comprises 14 residues.

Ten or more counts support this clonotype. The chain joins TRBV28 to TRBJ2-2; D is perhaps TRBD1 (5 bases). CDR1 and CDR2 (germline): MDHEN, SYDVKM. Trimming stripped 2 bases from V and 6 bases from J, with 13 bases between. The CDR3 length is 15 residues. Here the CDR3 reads CASSLGVQGPGELFF. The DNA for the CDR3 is TGTGCCAGCAGTTTAGGGGTCCAGGGTCCCGGGGAGCTGTTTTTT.

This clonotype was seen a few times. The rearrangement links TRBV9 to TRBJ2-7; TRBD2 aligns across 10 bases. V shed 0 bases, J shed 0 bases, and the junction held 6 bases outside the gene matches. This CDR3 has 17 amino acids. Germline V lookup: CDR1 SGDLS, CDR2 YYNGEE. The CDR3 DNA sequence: TGTGCCAGCAGCGTAGGTACTAGCGGGATTAGCTCCTACGAGCAGTACTTC. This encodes CASSVGTSGISSYEQYF. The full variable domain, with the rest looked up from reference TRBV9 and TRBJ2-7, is DSGVTQTPKHLITATGQRVTLRCSPRSGDLSVYWYQQSLDQGLQFLIQYYNGEERAKGNILERFSAQQFPDLHSELNLSSLELGDSALYFCASSVGTSGISSYEQYFGPGTRLTVT.

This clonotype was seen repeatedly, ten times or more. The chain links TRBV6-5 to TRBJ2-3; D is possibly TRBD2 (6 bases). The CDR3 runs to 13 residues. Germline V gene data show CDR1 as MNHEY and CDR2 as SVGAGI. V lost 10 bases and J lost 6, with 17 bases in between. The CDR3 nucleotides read TGTGCCACCCGGAGGGGAGCGGCGGATACGCAGTATTTT. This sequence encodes CATRRGAADTQYF.

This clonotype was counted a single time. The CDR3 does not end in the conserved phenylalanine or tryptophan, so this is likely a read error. CDR3 in DNA: TGTGCCAGCAGTTTAGCGCCAGAGCACACCGGGGAGCTGTTTTCT. Its protein is CASSLAPEHTGELFS. V gene TRBV7-6 combines with J gene TRBJ2-2; maybe TRBD2 (5 bases). The length of the CDR3 is 15 residues. CDR1 SGHVS and CDR2 FNYEAQ come from the germline V gene.

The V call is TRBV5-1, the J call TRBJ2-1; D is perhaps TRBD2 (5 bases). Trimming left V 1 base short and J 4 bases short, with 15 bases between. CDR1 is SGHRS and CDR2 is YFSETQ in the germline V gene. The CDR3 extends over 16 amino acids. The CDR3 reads CASSLLSGNVYNEQFF. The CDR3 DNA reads TGCGCCAGCAGCTTGCTGTCCGGGAACGTTTACAATGAGCAGTTCTTC.

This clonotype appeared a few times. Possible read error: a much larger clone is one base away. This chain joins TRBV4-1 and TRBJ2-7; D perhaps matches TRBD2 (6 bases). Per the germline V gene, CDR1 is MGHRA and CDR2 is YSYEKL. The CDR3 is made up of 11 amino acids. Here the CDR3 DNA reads TGCGCCGGCAGCCAAGCGGGTGAGCAGTACTTC. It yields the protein CAGSQAGEQYF.

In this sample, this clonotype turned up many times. CDR3 nucleotides: TGTGCCATCAGTGAGAGTTCGGCGCTTGAGCAGTACTTC. This gives the protein CAISESSALEQYF. The V and J genes are TRBV10-3 and TRBJ2-7, with unresolved D. The CDR3 is made up of 13 amino acids. Germline CDR1 ENHRY, CDR2 SYGVKD. The V and J ends lost 2 bases and 7 bases respectively, with 12 bases between them.

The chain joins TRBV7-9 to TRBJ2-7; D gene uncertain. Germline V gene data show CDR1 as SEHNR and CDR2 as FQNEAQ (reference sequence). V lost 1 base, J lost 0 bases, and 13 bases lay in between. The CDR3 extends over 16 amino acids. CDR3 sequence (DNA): TGTGCCAGCAGCTTAGGAGCGAGCAGGAGCTCCTACGAGCAGTACTTC. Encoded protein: CASSLGASRSSYEQYF. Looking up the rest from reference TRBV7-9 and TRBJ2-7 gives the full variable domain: DTGVSQNPRHKITKRGQNVTFRCDPISEHNRLYWYRQTLGQGPEFLTYFQNEAQLEKSRLLSDRFSAERPKGSFSTLEIQRTEQGDSAMYLCASSLGASRSSYEQYFGPGTRLTVT.

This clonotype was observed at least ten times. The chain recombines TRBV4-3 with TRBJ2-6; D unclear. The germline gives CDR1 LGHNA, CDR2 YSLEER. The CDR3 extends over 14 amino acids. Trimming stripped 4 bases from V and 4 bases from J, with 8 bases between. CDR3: CASSPTRGANVLTF. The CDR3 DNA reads TGCGCCAGCAGCCCTACCCGGGGGGCCAACGTCCTGACTTTC.

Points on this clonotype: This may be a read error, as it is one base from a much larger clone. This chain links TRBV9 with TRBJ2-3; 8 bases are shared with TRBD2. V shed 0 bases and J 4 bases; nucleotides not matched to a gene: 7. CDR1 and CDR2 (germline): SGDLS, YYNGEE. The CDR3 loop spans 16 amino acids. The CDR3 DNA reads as TGTGCCAGCAGCGTAGTCAGCGGGAGCTCGGCAGATACGCAGTATTTT. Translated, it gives CASSVVSGSSADTQYF.

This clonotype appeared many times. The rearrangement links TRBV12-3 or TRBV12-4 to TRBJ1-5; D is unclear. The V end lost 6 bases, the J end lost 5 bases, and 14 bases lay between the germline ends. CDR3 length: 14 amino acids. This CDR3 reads CASSIHYADQPQHF. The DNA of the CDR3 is TGTGCCAGCAGCATTCACTACGCCGATCAGCCCCAGCATTTT.

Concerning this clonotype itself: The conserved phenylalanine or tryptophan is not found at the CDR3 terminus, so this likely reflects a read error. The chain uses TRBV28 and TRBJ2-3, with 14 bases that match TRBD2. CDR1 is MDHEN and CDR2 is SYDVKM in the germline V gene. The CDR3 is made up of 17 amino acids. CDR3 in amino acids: CAGSPGTSGSGADTQYL. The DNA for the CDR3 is TGTGCCGGCAGTCCAGGGACTAGCGGGAGCGGTGCAGATACGCAGTATCTT.

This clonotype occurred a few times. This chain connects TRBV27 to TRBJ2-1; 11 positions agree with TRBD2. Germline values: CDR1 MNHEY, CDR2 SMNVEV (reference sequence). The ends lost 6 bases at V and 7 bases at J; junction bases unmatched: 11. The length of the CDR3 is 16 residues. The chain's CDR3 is CASSLGTSGDINEQFF. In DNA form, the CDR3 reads TGTGCCAGCAGCCTTGGGACTAGCGGAGACATAAATGAGCAGTTCTTC.

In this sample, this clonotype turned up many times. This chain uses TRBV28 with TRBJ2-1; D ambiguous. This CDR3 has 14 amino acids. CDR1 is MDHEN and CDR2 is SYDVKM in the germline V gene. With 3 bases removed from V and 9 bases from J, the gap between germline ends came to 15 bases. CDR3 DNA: TGTGCCAGCAGTTTTGGGTACGGGTCCGGTGAGCAGTTCTTC. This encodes CASSFGYGSGEQFF.

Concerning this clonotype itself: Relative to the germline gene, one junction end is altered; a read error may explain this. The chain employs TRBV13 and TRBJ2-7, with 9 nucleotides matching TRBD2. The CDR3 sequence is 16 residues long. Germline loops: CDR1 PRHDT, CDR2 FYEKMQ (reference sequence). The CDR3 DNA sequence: TGTGCCGGCAGTTCCGGGACTAGCTGGATAGGTTACGAGCAGTACTTC. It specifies CAGSSGTSWIGYEQYF.

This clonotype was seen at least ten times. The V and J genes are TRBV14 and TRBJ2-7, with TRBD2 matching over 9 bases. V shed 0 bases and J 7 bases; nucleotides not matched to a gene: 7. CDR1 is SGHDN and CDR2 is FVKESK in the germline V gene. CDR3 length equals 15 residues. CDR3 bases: TGTGCCAGCAGCCAAGATCCGACTAGCGGCGGGGAGCAGTACTTC. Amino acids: CASSQDPTSGGEQYF.

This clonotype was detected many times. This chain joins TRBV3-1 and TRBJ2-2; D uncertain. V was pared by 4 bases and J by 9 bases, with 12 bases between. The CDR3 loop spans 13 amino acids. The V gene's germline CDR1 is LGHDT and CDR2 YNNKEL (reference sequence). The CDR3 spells CASSPLSSWELFF. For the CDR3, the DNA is TGTGCCAGCAGCCCCCTGAGTTCTTGGGAGCTGTTTTTT. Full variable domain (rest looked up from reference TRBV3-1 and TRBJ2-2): DTAVSQTPKYLVTQMGNDKSIKCEQNLGHDTMYWYKQDSKKFLKIMFSYNNKELIINETVPNRFSPKSPDKAHLNLHINSLELGDSAVYFCASSPLSSWELFFGEGSRLTVL.

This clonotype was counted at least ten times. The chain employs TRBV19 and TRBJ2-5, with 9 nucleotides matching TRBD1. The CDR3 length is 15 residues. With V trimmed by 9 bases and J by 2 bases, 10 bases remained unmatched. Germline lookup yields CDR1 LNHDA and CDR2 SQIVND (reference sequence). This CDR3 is CASGTGKRSQETQYF. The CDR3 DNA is TGTGCCAGCGGGACAGGGAAGAGATCGCAAGAGACCCAGTACTTC.

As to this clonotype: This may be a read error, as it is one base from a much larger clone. CDR3 protein: CASIEEGSWTEAFF. The CDR3, as DNA: TGTGCCAGCATTGAAGAGGGGAGCTGGACTGAAGCTTTCTTT. The chain uses TRBV6-2 or TRBV6-3 and TRBJ1-1; D may be TRBD1 (5 bases). This CDR3 is 14 amino acids long. CDR1 and CDR2 (germline): MNHEY, SVGEGT. Trimming pared 7 bases from V and 5 bases from J, leaving 17 bases between.

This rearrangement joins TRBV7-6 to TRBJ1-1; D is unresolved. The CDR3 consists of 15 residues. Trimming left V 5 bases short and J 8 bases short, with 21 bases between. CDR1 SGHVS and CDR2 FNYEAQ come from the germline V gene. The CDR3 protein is CASSATIIKKAEAFF. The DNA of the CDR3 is TGTGCCAGCAGCGCAACGATAATCAAGAAAGCAGAAGCTTTCTTT. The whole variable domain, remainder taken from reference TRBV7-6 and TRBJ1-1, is GAGVSQSPRYKVTKRGQDVALRCDPISGHVSLYWYRQALGQGPEFLTYFNYEAQQDKSGLPNDRFSAERPEGSISTLTIQRTEQRDSAMYRCASSATIIKKAEAFFGQGTRLTVV.

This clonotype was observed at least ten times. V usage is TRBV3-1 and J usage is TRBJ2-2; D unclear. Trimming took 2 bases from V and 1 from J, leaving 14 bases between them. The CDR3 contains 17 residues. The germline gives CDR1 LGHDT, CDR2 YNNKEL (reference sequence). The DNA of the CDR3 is TGTGCCAGCAGCCAATCCCCTGGGTCCGAGAACACCGGGGAGCTGTTTTTT. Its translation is CASSQSPGSENTGELFF.